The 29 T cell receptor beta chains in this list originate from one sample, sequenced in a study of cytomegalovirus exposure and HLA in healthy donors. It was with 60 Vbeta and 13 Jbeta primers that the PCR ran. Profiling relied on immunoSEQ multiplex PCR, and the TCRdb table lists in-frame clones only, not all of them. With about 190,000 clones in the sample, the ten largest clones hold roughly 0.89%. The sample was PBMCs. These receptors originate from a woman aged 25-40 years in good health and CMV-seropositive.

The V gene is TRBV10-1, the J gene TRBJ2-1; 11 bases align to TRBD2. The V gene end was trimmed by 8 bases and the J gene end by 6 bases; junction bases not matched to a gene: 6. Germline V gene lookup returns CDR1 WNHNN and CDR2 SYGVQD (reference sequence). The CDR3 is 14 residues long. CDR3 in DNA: TGCGCCAGCGGCACTAGCGGGGGATTCAATGAGCAGTTCTTC. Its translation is CASGTSGGFNEQFF.

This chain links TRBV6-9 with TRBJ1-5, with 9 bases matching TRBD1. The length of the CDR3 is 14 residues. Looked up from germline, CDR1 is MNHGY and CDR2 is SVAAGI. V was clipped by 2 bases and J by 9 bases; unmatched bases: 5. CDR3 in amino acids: CASSYRQGDWPQHF. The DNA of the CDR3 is TGTGCCAGCAGTTATCGACAGGGGGATTGGCCCCAGCATTTT.

CDR3 nucleotide sequence: TGTGCCAGCAGTTTAGACCAGGACATCGGCCTTTATGGCTACACCTTC. Translated, it gives CASSLDQDIGLYGYTF. This chain joins TRBV28 and TRBJ1-2; maybe TRBD1 (5 bases). CDR3 length: 16 amino acids. Trimming took 2 bases from V and 5 from J, leaving 18 bases between them. Germline V gene data show CDR1 as MDHEN and CDR2 as SYDVKM.

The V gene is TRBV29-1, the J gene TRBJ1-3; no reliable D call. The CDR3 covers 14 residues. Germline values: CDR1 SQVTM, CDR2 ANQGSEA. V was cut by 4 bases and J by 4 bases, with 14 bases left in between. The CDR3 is CSVAPQIAGNTIYF. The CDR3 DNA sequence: TGCAGCGTTGCTCCACAGATCGCAGGAAACACCATATATTTT. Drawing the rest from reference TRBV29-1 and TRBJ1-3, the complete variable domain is SAVISQKPSRDICQRGTSLTIQCQVDSQVTMMFWYRQQPGQSLTLIATANQGSEATYESGFVIDKFPISRPNLTFSTLTVSNMSPEDSSIYLCSVAPQIAGNTIYFGEGSWLTVV.

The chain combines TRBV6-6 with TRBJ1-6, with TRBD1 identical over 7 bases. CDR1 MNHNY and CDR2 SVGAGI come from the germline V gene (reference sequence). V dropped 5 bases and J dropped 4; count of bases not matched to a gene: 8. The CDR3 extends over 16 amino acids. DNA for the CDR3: TGTGCCAGCAGTCCCTCACCGGGACAGTATAATTCACCCCTCCACTTT. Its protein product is CASSPSPGQYNSPLHF.

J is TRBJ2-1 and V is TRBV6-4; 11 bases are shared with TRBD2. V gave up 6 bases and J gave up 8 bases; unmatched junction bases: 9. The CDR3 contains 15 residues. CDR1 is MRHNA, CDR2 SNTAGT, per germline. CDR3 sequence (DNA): TGTGCCAGCAGCCACACTAGCGGGAGTATTGATGAGCAGTTCTTC. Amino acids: CASSHTSGSIDEQFF.

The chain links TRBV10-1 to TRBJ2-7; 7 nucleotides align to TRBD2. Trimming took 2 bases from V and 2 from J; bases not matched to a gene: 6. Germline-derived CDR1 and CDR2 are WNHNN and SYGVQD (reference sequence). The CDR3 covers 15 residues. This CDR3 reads CASSEIYGGTYEQYF. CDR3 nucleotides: TGCGCCAGCAGTGAGATTTACGGGGGGACCTACGAGCAGTACTTC.

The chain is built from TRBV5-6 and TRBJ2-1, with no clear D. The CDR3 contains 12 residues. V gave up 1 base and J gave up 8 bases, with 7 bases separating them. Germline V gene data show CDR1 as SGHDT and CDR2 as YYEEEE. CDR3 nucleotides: TGTGCCAGCAGCTTGCCCTATGATGAGCAGTTCTTC. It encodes CASSLPYDEQFF.

The CDR3 DNA follows: TGCGCCAGCAGCCGGAGTAGCGGGGTGCAAGAGACCCAGTACTTC. It translates to CASSRSSGVQETQYF. V is TRBV5-1 and J is TRBJ2-5; TRBD2 agrees at 8 bases. The junction had 7 bases not matched to a gene; V was cut back by 4 bases and J by 2 bases. This CDR3 contains 15 residues. CDR1 and CDR2 (germline): SGHRS, YFSETQ. Full variable domain (rest looked up from reference TRBV5-1 and TRBJ2-5): KAGVTQTPRYLIKTRGQQVTLSCSPISGHRSVSWYQQTPGQGLQFLFEYFSETQRNKGNFPGRFSGRQFSNSRSEMNVSTLELGDSALYLCASSRSSGVQETQYFGPGTRLLVL.

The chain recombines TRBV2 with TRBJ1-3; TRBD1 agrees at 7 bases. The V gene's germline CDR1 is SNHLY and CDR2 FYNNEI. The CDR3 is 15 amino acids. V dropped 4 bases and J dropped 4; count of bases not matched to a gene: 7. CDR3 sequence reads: CASSGGGGRGNTIYF. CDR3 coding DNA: TGTGCCAGCAGTGGAGGGGGCGGTCGAGGAAACACCATATATTTT. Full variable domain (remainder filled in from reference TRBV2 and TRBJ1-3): EPEVTQTPSHQVTQMGQEVILRCVPISNHLYFYWYRQILGQKVEFLVSFYNNEISEKSEIFDDQFSVERPDGSNFTLKIRSTKLEDSAMYFCASSGGGGRGNTIYFGEGSWLTVV.

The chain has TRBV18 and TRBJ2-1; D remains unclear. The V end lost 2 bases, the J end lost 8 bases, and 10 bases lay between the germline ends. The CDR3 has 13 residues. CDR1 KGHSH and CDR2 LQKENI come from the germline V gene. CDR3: CASSPSRLDEQFF. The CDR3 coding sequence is TGTGCCAGCTCACCATCGCGGTTGGATGAGCAGTTCTTC. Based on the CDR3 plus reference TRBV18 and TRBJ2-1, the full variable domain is NAGVMQNPRHLVRRRGQEARLRCSPMKGHSHVYWYRQLPEEGLKFMVYLQKENIIDESGMPKERFSAEFPKEGPSILRIQQVVRGDSAAYFCASSPSRLDEQFFGPGTRLTVL.

The CDR3 region is CASSPGAGGYYEQYF. Written as DNA, the CDR3 is TGTGCCAGCAGCCCCGGGGCAGGGGGTTACTACGAGCAGTACTTC. V usage is TRBV7-2 and J usage is TRBJ2-7; 7 positions match TRBD1. The ends lost 5 bases at V and 3 bases at J; junction bases unmatched: 10. In germline, CDR1 is SGHTA, CDR2 FQGNSA. The CDR3 runs 15 residues.

The CDR3 sequence is CASRALPSSGDEQYF. CDR3 DNA sequence: TGCGCCAGCAGGGCCCTCCCTTCATCAGGGGACGAGCAGTACTTC. This sequence joins TRBV5-1 and TRBJ2-7; TRBD1 is a possible D gene (6 bases). The CDR3 contains 15 residues. V dropped 5 bases and J dropped 5 bases, with 20 bases sitting between them. Germline loops: CDR1 SGHRS, CDR2 YFSETQ.

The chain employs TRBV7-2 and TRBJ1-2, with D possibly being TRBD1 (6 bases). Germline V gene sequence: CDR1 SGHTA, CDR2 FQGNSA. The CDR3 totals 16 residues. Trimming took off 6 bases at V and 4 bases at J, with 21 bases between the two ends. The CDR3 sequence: CASSLVGGAGSYGYTF. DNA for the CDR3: TGTGCCAGCAGTCTAGTGGGGGGGGCGGGTAGCTATGGCTACACCTTC. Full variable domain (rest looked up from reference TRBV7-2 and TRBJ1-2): GAGVSQSPSNKVTEKGKDVELRCDPISGHTALYWYRQSLGQGLEFLIYFQGNSAPDKSGLPSDRFSAERTGGSVSTLTIQRTQQEDSAVYLCASSLVGGAGSYGYTFGSGTRLTVV.

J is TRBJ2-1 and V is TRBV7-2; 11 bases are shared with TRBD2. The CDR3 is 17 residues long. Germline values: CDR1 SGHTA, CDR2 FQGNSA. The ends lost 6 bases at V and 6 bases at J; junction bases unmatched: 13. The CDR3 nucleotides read TGTGCCAGCAGTCGGACTAGCGGGCGCCCTTCGGGCAATGAGCAGTTCTTC. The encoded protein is CASSRTSGRPSGNEQFF. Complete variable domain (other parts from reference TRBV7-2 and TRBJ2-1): GAGVSQSPSNKVTEKGKDVELRCDPISGHTALYWYRQSLGQGLEFLIYFQGNSAPDKSGLPSDRFSAERTGGSVSTLTIQRTQQEDSAVYLCASSRTSGRPSGNEQFFGPGTRLTVL.

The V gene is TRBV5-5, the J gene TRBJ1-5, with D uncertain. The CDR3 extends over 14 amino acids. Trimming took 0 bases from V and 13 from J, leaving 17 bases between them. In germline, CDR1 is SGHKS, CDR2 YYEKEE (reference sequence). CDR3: CASSLVETEGVQHF. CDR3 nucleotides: TGTGCCAGCAGCTTGGTCGAGACTGAGGGCGTTCAGCATTTT. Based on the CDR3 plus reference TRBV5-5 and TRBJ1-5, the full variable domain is DAGVTQSPTHLIKTRGQQVTLRCSPISGHKSVSWYQQVLGQGPQFIFQYYEKEERGRGNFPDRFSARQFPNYSSELNVNALLLGDSALYLCASSLVETEGVQHFGDGTRLSIL.

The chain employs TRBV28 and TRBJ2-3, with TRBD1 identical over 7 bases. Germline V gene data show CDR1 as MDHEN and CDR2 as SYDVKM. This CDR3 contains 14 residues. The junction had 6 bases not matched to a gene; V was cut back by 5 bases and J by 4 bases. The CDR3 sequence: CASSIRGKPDTQYF. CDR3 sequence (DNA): TGTGCCAGCAGTATCAGGGGGAAACCAGATACGCAGTATTTT.

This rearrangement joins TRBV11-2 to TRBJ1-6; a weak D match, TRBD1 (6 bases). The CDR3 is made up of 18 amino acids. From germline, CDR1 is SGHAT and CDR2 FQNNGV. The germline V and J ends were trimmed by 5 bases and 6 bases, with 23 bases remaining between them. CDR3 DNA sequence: TGTGCCAGCAGCCCAACAAGTCAGGGGACGTGGGGTAATTCACCCCTCCACTTT. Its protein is CASSPTSQGTWGNSPLHF.

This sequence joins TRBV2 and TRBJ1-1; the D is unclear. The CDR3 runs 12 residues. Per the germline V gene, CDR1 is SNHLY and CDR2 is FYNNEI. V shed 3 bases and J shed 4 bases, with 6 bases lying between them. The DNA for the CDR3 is TGTGCCAGCAGTGAGCTGAGCACTGAAGCTTTCTTT. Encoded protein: CASSELSTEAFF.

The CDR3 reads CASSQDRDQETQYF. As DNA, the CDR3 is TGCGCCAGCAGCCAAGATAGAGACCAAGAGACCCAGTACTTC. The chain employs TRBV4-3 and TRBJ2-5, with D uncertain. Trimming took off 0 bases at V and 0 bases at J, with 5 bases between the two ends. CDR3 size: 14 residues. Germline V gene data show CDR1 as LGHNA and CDR2 as YSLEER.

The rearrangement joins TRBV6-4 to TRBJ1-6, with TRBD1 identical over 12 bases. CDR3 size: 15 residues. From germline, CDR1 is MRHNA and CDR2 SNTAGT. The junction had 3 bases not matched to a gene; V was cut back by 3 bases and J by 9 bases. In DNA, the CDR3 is TGTGCCAGCAGTGAGAGGGGACAGGGGGCTTCACCCCTCCACTTT. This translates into CASSERGQGASPLHF.

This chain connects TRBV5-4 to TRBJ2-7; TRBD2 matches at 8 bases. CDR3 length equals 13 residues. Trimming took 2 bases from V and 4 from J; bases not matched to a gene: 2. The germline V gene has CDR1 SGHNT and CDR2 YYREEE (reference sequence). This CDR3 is CASSFGGGYEQYF. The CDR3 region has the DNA TGTGCCAGCAGCTTTGGCGGGGGGTACGAGCAGTACTTC.

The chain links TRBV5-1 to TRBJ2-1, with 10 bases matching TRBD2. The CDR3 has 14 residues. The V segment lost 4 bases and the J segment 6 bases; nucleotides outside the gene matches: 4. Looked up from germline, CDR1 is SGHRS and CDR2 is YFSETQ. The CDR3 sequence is CASSLGLAVNEQFF. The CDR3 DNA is TGCGCCAGCAGCCTCGGACTAGCGGTCAATGAGCAGTTCTTC.

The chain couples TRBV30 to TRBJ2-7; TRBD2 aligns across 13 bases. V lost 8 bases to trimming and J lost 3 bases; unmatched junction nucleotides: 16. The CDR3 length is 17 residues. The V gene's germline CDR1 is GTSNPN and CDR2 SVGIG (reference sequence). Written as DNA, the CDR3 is TGTGCCGGGGGGAGGGGGGGACTAGCGGGGCATCTCTACGAGCAGTACTTC. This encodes CAGGRGGLAGHLYEQYF.

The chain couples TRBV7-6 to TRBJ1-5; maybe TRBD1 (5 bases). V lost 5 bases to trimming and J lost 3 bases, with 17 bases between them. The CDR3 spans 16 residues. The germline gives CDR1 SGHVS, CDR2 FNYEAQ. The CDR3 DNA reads TGTGCCAGCAGCCCCCAGGCGGGGCTTGTCAATCAGCCCCAGCATTTT. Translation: CASSPQAGLVNQPQHF. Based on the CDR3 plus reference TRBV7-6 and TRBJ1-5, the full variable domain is GAGVSQSPRYKVTKRGQDVALRCDPISGHVSLYWYRQALGQGPEFLTYFNYEAQQDKSGLPNDRFSAERPEGSISTLTIQRTEQRDSAMYRCASSPQAGLVNQPQHFGDGTRLSIL.

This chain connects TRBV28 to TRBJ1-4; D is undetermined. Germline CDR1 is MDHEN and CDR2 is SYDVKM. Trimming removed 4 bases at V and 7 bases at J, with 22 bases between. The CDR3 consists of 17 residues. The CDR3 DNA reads TGTGCCAGCAGTTCCAGGAGTGAAGGTCTTCGGGGTGAAAAACTGTTTTTT. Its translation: CASSSRSEGLRGEKLFF.

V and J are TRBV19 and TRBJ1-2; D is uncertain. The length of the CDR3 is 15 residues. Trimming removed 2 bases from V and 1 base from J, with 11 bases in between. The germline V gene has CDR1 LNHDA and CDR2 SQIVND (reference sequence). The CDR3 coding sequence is TGTGCCAGTAGTATACAAAACGGAGTTAACTATGGCTACACCTTC. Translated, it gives CASSIQNGVNYGYTF.

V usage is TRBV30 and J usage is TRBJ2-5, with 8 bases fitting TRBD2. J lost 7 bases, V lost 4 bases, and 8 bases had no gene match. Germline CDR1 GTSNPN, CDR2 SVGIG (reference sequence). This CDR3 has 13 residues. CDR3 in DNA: TGTGCCTGGATAGGAGGGACTAGGGGGACCCAGTACTTC. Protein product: CAWIGGTRGTQYF.

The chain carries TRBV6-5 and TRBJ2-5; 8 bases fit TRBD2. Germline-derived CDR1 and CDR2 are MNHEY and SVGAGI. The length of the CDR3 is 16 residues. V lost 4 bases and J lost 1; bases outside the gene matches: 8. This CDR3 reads CASSWGTSSGQETQYF. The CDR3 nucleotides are TGTGCCAGCAGTTGGGGGACTAGTAGTGGCCAAGAGACCCAGTACTTC.